The 21 T cell receptor beta chains in this list originate from one sample, sequenced in a study of T cells in Graves' hyperthyroidism and ophthalmopathy. TCR beta CDR3 regions were amplified from RNA. Initially, a first-round RT-PCR of the TCR CDR3 employed the HTBI primer set. One entry per CDR3 protein, called by TCRdb with MiXCR from the multiplex PCR reads. The data contain some 560,000 distinct CDR3 sequences, 12% to 15% of them seen just once; the ten biggest clones take up about 15%. Sequencing was carried out using blood. The receptor set was obtained from a woman between 40 and 50 years old with Graves' hyperthyroidism.

This clonotype was found many times. The CDR3 DNA reads TGTGCCAGCAGTGAACAGGGTATCGAAGGGCAGCCCCAGCATTTT. It specifies CASSEQGIEGQPQHF. The V gene is TRBV12-3 or TRBV12-4, the J gene TRBJ1-5; a weak D match, TRBD1 (6 bases). The length of the CDR3 is 15 residues. V lost 5 bases and J lost 7, with 18 bases in between.

This clonotype showed up many times. The chain recombines TRBV28 with TRBJ1-2; D remains ambiguous. V was shortened by 4 bases and J by 6 bases, with 21 bases between the two germline ends. This CDR3 contains 16 residues. CDR1 and CDR2 (germline): MDHEN, SYDVKM. For the CDR3, the DNA is TGTGCCAGCAGTTCGGCAGGAAGGTTAGGGTCCCATGGCTACACCTTC. Protein sequence: CASSSAGRLGSHGYTF.

This clonotype was counted a few times. The chain links TRBV4-1 to TRBJ1-1; D possibly corresponds to TRBD1 (5 bases). Germline CDR1 and CDR2: MGHRA and YSYEKL. The CDR3 covers 19 residues. The V end was cut by 0 bases, the J end by 3 bases, with 23 bases between. The CDR3 loop is CASSQEEAAGLKWYTEAFF. The CDR3 DNA is TGCGCCAGCAGCCAAGAAGAAGCCGCAGGGTTAAAGTGGTACACTGAAGCTTTCTTT.

The rearrangement links TRBV20-1 to TRBJ2-5, with D maybe TRBD2 (6 bases). CDR1 is DFQATT and CDR2 is SNEGSKA in the germline V gene (reference sequence). The CDR3 length is 14 residues. V was trimmed by 1 base and J by 3 bases, leaving 12 bases between them. Here the CDR3 reads CSARVPTGEETQYF. The CDR3 DNA is TGCAGTGCTAGAGTCCCGACGGGGGAAGAGACCCAGTACTTC.

This clonotype was recorded at least ten times. The V and J genes are TRBV28 and TRBJ2-5, with TRBD1 as a possible D gene (6 bases). The CDR3 length is 12 residues. The germline gives CDR1 MDHEN, CDR2 SYDVKM. Trimming pared 5 bases from V and 7 bases from J, leaving 11 bases between. CDR3 in amino acids: CASSVQGLTQYF. The CDR3 region has the DNA TGTGCCAGCAGTGTACAGGGTCTGACCCAGTACTTC. Looking up the rest from reference TRBV28 and TRBJ2-5 gives the full variable domain: DVKVTQSSRYLVKRTGEKVFLECVQDMDHENMFWYRQDPGLGLRLIYFSYDVKMKEKGDIPEGYSVSREKKERFSLILESASTNQTSMYLCASSVQGLTQYFGPGTRLLVL.

This clonotype was recorded a few times. This chain connects TRBV3-1 to TRBJ2-7; D not certain. CDR3 length equals 13 residues. Germline loops: CDR1 LGHDT, CDR2 YNNKEL (reference sequence). V was cut by 4 bases and J by 5 bases, with 12 bases left in between. In nucleotides, the CDR3 is TGTGCCAGCAGCCCTTCTCACTGGGACGAGCAGTACTTC. Translated, it gives CASSPSHWDEQYF.

In regard to this clonotype: A clone one base away is much larger, so this may be a read error. The chain uses TRBV29-1 and TRBJ2-1; D unclear. V shed 7 bases and J shed 5 bases, with 12 bases lying between them. The CDR3 sequence is 12 residues long. The germline CDR1 and CDR2 sequences are SQVTM and ANQGSEA. DNA for the CDR3: TGCAGCGATACTGGCGGTAACAATGAGCAGTTCTTC. Translation gives CSDTGGNNEQFF.

This clonotype came up many times. The rearrangement joins TRBV2 to TRBJ2-5, with D unresolved. There are 11 residues in the CDR3. Germline V gene lookup returns CDR1 SNHLY and CDR2 FYNNEI. The germline V and J ends were trimmed by 7 bases and 4 bases, with 7 bases remaining between them. This CDR3 is CASTGRETQYF. The CDR3 nucleotides read TGTGCCAGCACTGGCCGAGAGACCCAGTACTTC.

This clonotype was counted ten times or more. The rearrangement uses TRBV7-3 and TRBJ2-1; 10 bases agree with TRBD2. V trimming: 2 bases; J trimming: 6 bases; junction bases outside the gene matches: 4. The CDR3 covers 15 residues. Germline V gene lookup returns CDR1 SGHTA and CDR2 FQGTGA. The CDR3 DNA reads as TGTGCCAGCAGCTTACTAGCGGGAGCAGCCAATGAGCAGTTCTTC. It is translated as CASSLLAGAANEQFF. The complete variable domain, with remaining parts taken from reference TRBV7-3 and TRBJ2-1, reads GAGVSQTPSNKVTEKGKYVELRCDPISGHTALYWYRQSLGQGPEFLIYFQGTGAADDSGLPNDRFFAVRPEGSVSTLKIQRTERGDSAVYLCASSLLAGAANEQFFGPGTRLTVL.

This clonotype appeared many times. The chain has TRBV20-1 and TRBJ2-3; tentatively, D is TRBD1 or TRBD2 (5 bases each). The V gene lost 0 bases and the J gene lost 6 bases, with 13 bases spanning the gap. CDR1 is DFQATT and CDR2 is SNEGSKA in the germline V gene (reference sequence). This CDR3 has 14 residues. The CDR3 loop reads CSARDLTRGDTQYF. The DNA for the CDR3 is TGCAGTGCTAGAGATCTAACGAGGGGTGATACGCAGTATTTT.

This clonotype was recorded a few times. The genes are TRBV4-1 and TRBJ2-7; D perhaps matches TRBD1 (5 bases). Deletions cut 3 bases from V and 3 bases from J, with 12 bases between. Looked up from germline, CDR1 is MGHRA and CDR2 is YSYEKL. This CDR3 spans 14 amino acids. In DNA, the CDR3 is TGCGCCAGCAGCCAGGGATGGGGCGGCTACGAGCAGTACTTC. This sequence encodes CASSQGWGGYEQYF.

A few counts support this clonotype. The J gene is TRBJ2-1, the V gene TRBV30; D remains ambiguous. V lost 5 bases to trimming and J lost 8 bases, with 22 bases between them. This CDR3 has 15 amino acids. CDR1 and CDR2 (germline): GTSNPN, SVGIG (reference sequence). The CDR3 loop is CAWGNTFSSGDEQFF. The CDR3 region has the DNA TGTGCCTGGGGAAATACGTTCAGTAGTGGGGATGAGCAGTTCTTC.

In DNA, the CDR3 is TGCAGTGCTGGGCGGGGGGGCGGGAGCTCCTACGAGCAGTACTTC. Amino acid sequence: CSAGRGGGSSYEQYF. V gene TRBV20-1 combines with J gene TRBJ2-7, with 9 positions matching TRBD2. This CDR3 has 15 amino acids. From germline, CDR1 is DFQATT and CDR2 SNEGSKA (reference sequence). Trimming cost V 5 bases and J 0 bases; bases outside gene matches: 8.

This clonotype was observed many times. This chain uses TRBV5-1 with TRBJ2-1, with TRBD2 identical over 13 bases. This CDR3 comprises 15 residues. Germline-derived CDR1 and CDR2 are SGHRS and YFSETQ. Germline trimming cut 4 bases from V and 6 bases from J; bases unmatched to any gene: 4. CDR3 sequence reads: CASSPGTSGVNEQFF. DNA of the CDR3: TGCGCCAGCAGCCCCGGGACTAGCGGGGTCAATGAGCAGTTCTTC.

The sample holds a few counts of this clonotype. The rearrangement uses TRBV28 and TRBJ2-4; 8 nucleotides match TRBD1. Germline V gene lookup returns CDR1 MDHEN and CDR2 SYDVKM. With V trimmed by 6 bases and J by 6 bases, 4 bases remained unmatched. The CDR3 is 13 residues long. The CDR3 DNA is TGTGCCAGCAGGGGGGGACAGGCAAACATTCAGTACTTC. Protein sequence: CASRGGQANIQYF.

On this clonotype itself: One junction end disagrees with the germline gene, perhaps due to a read error. The chain employs TRBV18 and TRBJ2-7; the D is unclear. Germline V lookup: CDR1 KGHSH, CDR2 LQKENI. CDR3 size: 15 residues. The DNA of the CDR3 is TGTGCCAGCTCACCCTTGGCTGCTCGCTCCTACGAGCGGTACTTC. This sequence encodes CASSPLAARSYERYF. The variable domain in full, with the rest retrieved from reference TRBV18 and TRBJ2-7, is NAGVMQNPRHLVRRRGQEARLRCSPMKGHSHVYWYRQLPEEGLKFMVYLQKENIIDESGMPKERFSAEFPKEGPSILRIQQVVRGDSAAYFCASSPLAARSYERYFGPGTRLTVT.

In its sample, this clonotype was seen many times. This chain joins TRBV7-3 and TRBJ2-3, with TRBD2 matching 7 bases. The junction had 8 bases not matched to a gene; V was cut back by 4 bases and J by 4 bases. The germline gives CDR1 SGHTA, CDR2 FQGTGA. The CDR3 loop spans 15 amino acids. The chain's CDR3 is CASSSSGIGADTQYF. In DNA, the CDR3 is TGTGCCAGCAGCTCGAGCGGGATTGGTGCAGATACGCAGTATTTT.

This clonotype showed up many times. This chain joins TRBV6-1 and TRBJ1-5, with D hard to call. Trimming left V 1 base short and J 1 base short, with 8 bases between. This CDR3 spans 15 amino acids. Germline values: CDR1 MNHNS, CDR2 SASEGT. DNA for the CDR3: TGTGCCAGCAGTGAAGAGGGTTGGAGCAATCAGCCCCAGCATTTT. This encodes CASSEEGWSNQPQHF.

The CDR3 bases are TGTGCCAGCAGTCCAACCGGGCCTAACAATCAGCCCCAGCATTTT. Residues: CASSPTGPNNQPQHF. The chain has TRBV28 and TRBJ1-5; no definite D call. Trimming cost V 5 bases and J 3 bases, with 14 bases left between them. The germline gives CDR1 MDHEN, CDR2 SYDVKM. The CDR3 covers 15 residues.

This clonotype was seen a handful of times. The V gene is TRBV19, the J gene TRBJ2-7; TRBD1 or TRBD2 may be the D gene (5 bases each). The V end was cut by 3 bases, the J end by 2 bases, with 8 bases between. Germline V CDR1 and CDR2: LNHDA, SQIVND (reference sequence). This CDR3 is 13 amino acids long. Here the CDR3 reads CASSIEGTYEQYF. In DNA form, the CDR3 reads TGTGCCAGTAGTATTGAGGGGACCTACGAGCAGTACTTC.

This clonotype was observed many times. This chain uses TRBV20-1 with TRBJ1-5; weak D call: TRBD1 (5 bases). Germline V lookup: CDR1 DFQATT, CDR2 SNEGSKA (reference sequence). Deletions cut 0 bases from V and 2 bases from J, with 17 bases between. The CDR3 totals 17 residues. The CDR3 spells CSARDHRAGGGNQPQHF. The CDR3 DNA reads as TGCAGTGCTAGAGATCACCGTGCGGGAGGGGGCAATCAGCCCCAGCATTTT.